One and the same sample provided the 32 T cell receptor beta chains below, sequenced in a study of blood T cell repertoires in COVID-19. The method was immunoSEQ multiplex PCR; TCRdb's version includes in-frame clones alone and lacks a portion of them. The sample holds over 30,000 clones, around 90% seen once. The sequenced material came from peripheral blood. The receptors come from a woman aged 70-85 years with active COVID-19.

This chain uses TRBV6-2 or TRBV6-3 with TRBJ2-3; 12 bases align to TRBD1. CDR1 is MNHEY, CDR2 SVGEGT, per germline. The V gene end was trimmed by 0 bases and the J gene end by 5 bases; junction bases not matched to a gene: 9. The CDR3 spans 18 residues. The CDR3 loop is CASSYSSSGTGGKDTQYF. The DNA of the CDR3 is TGTGCCAGCAGTTACTCGAGTTCCGGGACAGGGGGCAAAGATACGCAGTATTTT.

This clone was observed a few times. The chain recombines TRBV9 with TRBJ2-1, with 12 bases fitting TRBD2. The trim removed 2 bases at V and 8 bases at J, leaving 5 bases unmatched. This CDR3 has 15 residues. Per the germline V gene, CDR1 is SGDLS and CDR2 is YYNGEE. The CDR3: CASSVYGTSGYEQFF. In DNA, the CDR3 is TGTGCCAGCAGCGTCTACGGGACTAGCGGGTATGAGCAGTTCTTC.

J is TRBJ1-4 and V is TRBV28; the match to TRBD1 covers 8 bases. The germline V gene has CDR1 MDHEN and CDR2 SYDVKM. The CDR3 has 15 residues. The J segment lost 8 bases and the V segment lost 5 bases, leaving 10 bases of the junction unmatched. The CDR3 DNA reads as TGTGCCAGCAGTCCCGGACAGGGCCTTGGGGAAAAACTGTTTTTT. Translated, it gives CASSPGQGLGEKLFF.

The CDR3 coding sequence is TGTGCCAGCAGCTCGGAACAGGGCCAGACCCAGTACTTC. This codes for CASSSEQGQTQYF. The V gene is TRBV7-8, the J gene TRBJ2-5; D may be TRBD1 (6 bases). Germline CDR1 reads SGHVS; CDR2 reads FQNEAQ. This CDR3 region has 13 residues. V was pared by 4 bases and J by 6 bases, with 12 bases between.

Only one count was recorded for this clone. The rearrangement joins TRBV6-5 to TRBJ2-7, with 9 positions matching TRBD1. Trimming cost V 0 bases and J 2 bases; bases outside gene matches: 2. CDR1 is MNHEY and CDR2 is SVGAGI in the germline V gene. The CDR3 loop spans 15 amino acids. The CDR3 is CASSYSGQGPYEQYF. In DNA, the CDR3 is TGTGCCAGCAGTTACTCGGGACAGGGCCCCTACGAGCAGTACTTC.

The V and J genes are TRBV4-1 and TRBJ2-5; 9 bases align to TRBD2. V trimming: 1 base; J trimming: 4 bases; junction bases outside the gene matches: 7. This CDR3 is 16 amino acids long. The V gene's germline CDR1 is MGHRA and CDR2 YSYEKL. The CDR3 DNA sequence: TGCGCCAGCAGCCAAGGGCGGGGGGGCGGTGGAGAGACCCAGTACTTC. It codes for CASSQGRGGGGETQYF.

In this sample, this clone turned up a few times. CDR3: CASSITGTANTEAFF. The CDR3 coding sequence is TGTGCCAGCAGTATTACCGGGACAGCGAACACTGAAGCTTTCTTT. J is TRBJ1-1 and V is TRBV6-5, with 7 positions matching TRBD1. The CDR3 covers 15 residues. V shed 5 bases, J shed 1 base, and the junction held 7 bases outside the gene matches. Germline V lookup: CDR1 MNHEY, CDR2 SVGAGI.

The rearrangement uses TRBV7-8 and TRBJ1-5; 11 bases agree with TRBD1. Trimming took 5 bases from V and 2 from J; bases not matched to a gene: 11. This CDR3 has 18 residues. Germline CDR1 reads SGHVS; CDR2 reads FQNEAQ. CDR3 protein: CASSPRDRGFRGNQPQHF. The CDR3 nucleotides read TGTGCCAGCAGCCCCCGGGACAGGGGGTTTAGGGGCAATCAGCCCCAGCATTTT.

This chain links TRBV7-9 with TRBJ1-4; D call uncertain. Germline V gives CDR1 SEHNR, CDR2 FQNEAQ (reference sequence). V was cut by 3 bases and J by 0 bases, with 8 bases left in between. This CDR3 region has 15 residues. CDR3 sequence: CASSFNGATNEKLFF. CDR3 in DNA: TGTGCCAGCAGCTTTAACGGAGCAACTAATGAAAAACTGTTTTTT.

This rearrangement joins TRBV18 to TRBJ1-5; TRBD1 aligns across 9 bases. The germline V gene has CDR1 KGHSH and CDR2 LQKENI. V lost 4 bases, J lost 5 bases, and 3 bases stayed unmatched. This CDR3 comprises 14 residues. Written as DNA, the CDR3 is TGTGCCAGCTCACTACAGGGGGCGGATCAGCCCCAGCATTTT. The encoded protein is CASSLQGADQPQHF.

The chain combines TRBV4-1 with TRBJ2-2; TRBD1 aligns across 7 bases. V shed 5 bases and J 1 base; nucleotides not matched to a gene: 7. Germline V gene lookup returns CDR1 MGHRA and CDR2 YSYEKL. The CDR3 contains 16 residues. CDR3: CASSSPGTENTGELFF. CDR3 sequence (DNA): TGCGCCAGCAGCTCCCCCGGGACAGAGAACACCGGGGAGCTGTTTTTT.

The CDR3 loop reads CASSRGEVTEAFF. In DNA form, the CDR3 reads TGTGCCAGCTCACGAGGGGAGGTAACTGAAGCTTTCTTT. J is TRBJ1-1 and V is TRBV18, with D maybe TRBD1 (5 bases). The germline V and J ends were trimmed by 4 bases and 5 bases, with 11 bases remaining between them. The CDR3 is 13 residues long. Germline V CDR1 and CDR2: KGHSH, LQKENI.

This chain links TRBV7-2 with TRBJ2-1, with 9 bases fitting TRBD2. CDR3 size: 15 residues. Trimming removed 2 bases from V and 4 bases from J; junction bases left unmatched: 3. In germline, CDR1 is SGHTA, CDR2 FQGNSA. The CDR3 is CASSLLAGEYNEQFF. The DNA of the CDR3 is TGTGCCAGCAGCTTATTAGCGGGGGAATACAATGAGCAGTTCTTC.

The rearrangement uses TRBV15 and TRBJ2-1, with D possibly matching TRBD2 (6 bases). Deletions cut 1 base from V and 5 bases from J, with 18 bases between. Germline-derived CDR1 and CDR2 are LNHNV and YYDKDF (reference sequence). CDR3 length equals 17 residues. CDR3 in amino acids: CATSRVGGGEGDNEQFF. In DNA form, the CDR3 reads TGTGCCACCAGCAGAGTCGGCGGCGGGGAAGGCGACAATGAGCAGTTCTTC.

The chain has TRBV6-5 and TRBJ1-5, with TRBD1 as a possible D gene (6 bases). CDR1 is MNHEY, CDR2 SVGAGI, per germline. The CDR3 is 15 amino acids. Trimming stripped 6 bases from V and 0 bases from J, with 12 bases between. DNA for the CDR3: TGTGCCAGCAGGGACAGTACTTATAGCAATCAGCCCCAGCATTTT. Protein: CASRDSTYSNQPQHF.

This clone was seen just once. V and J are TRBV20-1 and TRBJ1-1; tentatively, D is TRBD1 (6 bases). Per germline, CDR1 DFQATT and CDR2 SNEGSKA (reference sequence). V lost 6 bases and J lost 1, with 6 bases in between. The CDR3 covers 11 residues. CDR3 sequence (DNA): TGCAGTGCCAGGGGGAACACTGAAGCTTTCTTT. This codes for CSARGNTEAFF.

This rearrangement joins TRBV7-3 to TRBJ1-1; D ambiguous. Germline values: CDR1 SGHTA, CDR2 FQGTGA. The CDR3 is made up of 12 amino acids. The V gene lost 5 bases and the J gene lost 7 bases, with 11 bases spanning the gap. CDR3 region: CASSHGRDEAFF. In DNA form, the CDR3 reads TGTGCCAGCAGCCACGGACGGGATGAAGCTTTCTTT.

The V call is TRBV12-3 or TRBV12-4, the J call TRBJ2-3; a weak D match, TRBD1 (5 bases). V lost 5 bases and J 7 bases, leaving 10 bases between the germline ends. CDR3 length equals 12 residues. The CDR3 loop reads CASSRQGYTQYF. CDR3 bases: TGTGCCAGCAGTCGCCAGGGATATACGCAGTATTTT.

The J gene is TRBJ1-5, the V gene TRBV3-1 (or the pseudogene TRBV3-2); possibly TRBD1 for D (6 bases). This CDR3 is 14 amino acids long. Trimming took 4 bases from V and 6 from J, leaving 13 bases between them. CDR1 and CDR2 from the germline V gene are LGHDT and YNNKEL (reference sequence). The CDR3 region is CASSPRPGAQPQHF. The CDR3 nucleotides read TGTGCCAGCAGCCCTCGCCCAGGGGCTCAGCCCCAGCATTTT.

The rearrangement joins TRBV5-1 to TRBJ2-1; unclear D gene. The CDR3 contains 14 residues. Germline values: CDR1 SGHRS, CDR2 YFSETQ. V lost 0 bases, J lost 6 bases, and 10 bases lay in between. The chain's CDR3 is CASSLDHSGNEQFF. CDR3 DNA sequence: TGCGCCAGCAGCTTGGACCACAGTGGCAATGAGCAGTTCTTC.

Remarks on this clone: An end of the junction does not agree with germline; a read error may underlie this. The chain employs TRBV20-1 and TRBJ1-6; D is undetermined. Germline V gene lookup returns CDR1 DFQATT and CDR2 SNEGSKA (reference sequence). The CDR3 has 11 residues. CDR3 sequence: CSAGGKFTPKF. The CDR3 coding sequence is TGCAGTGCTGGCGGAAAATTCACCCCTAAATTT.

The CDR3 region has the DNA TGTGCCACCAGCAGAGGACCCAGCGGGGTAGAGACCCAGTACTTC. Translated: CATSRGPSGVETQYF. The rearrangement links TRBV15 to TRBJ2-5; 7 bases line up with TRBD2. The germline V gene has CDR1 LNHNV and CDR2 YYDKDF (reference sequence). The V and J ends lost 1 base and 4 bases, in that order; junction bases with no gene match: 6. This CDR3 contains 15 residues.

This clone qualifies as medium-sized. This chain uses TRBV20-1 with TRBJ2-2, with 7 bases lining up with TRBD1. Germline V gene sequence: CDR1 DFQATT, CDR2 SNEGSKA (reference sequence). The CDR3 has 15 amino acids. V was clipped by 3 bases and J by 5 bases; unmatched bases: 9. The CDR3, as DNA: TGCAGTGCTAGTTTACAGGGGAAAGTAACCGGGGAGCTGTTTTTT. It yields the protein CSASLQGKVTGELFF.

The chain uses TRBV5-1 and TRBJ2-5, with 8 positions matching TRBD2. The V gene's germline CDR1 is SGHRS and CDR2 YFSETQ. The CDR3 contains 17 residues. With V trimmed by 4 bases and J by 5 bases, 16 bases remained unmatched. CDR3 DNA sequence: TGCGCCAGCAGCCTAGGCGTTAGCGGGGTACGTGGGGAGACCCAGTACTTC. Protein: CASSLGVSGVRGETQYF. Variable domain in full (rest from reference TRBV5-1 and TRBJ2-5): KAGVTQTPRYLIKTRGQQVTLSCSPISGHRSVSWYQQTPGQGLQFLFEYFSETQRNKGNFPGRFSGRQFSNSRSEMNVSTLELGDSALYLCASSLGVSGVRGETQYFGPGTRLLVL.

The rearrangement uses TRBV13 and TRBJ2-7, with 8 positions matching TRBD1. The ends lost 9 bases at V and 2 bases at J; junction bases unmatched: 9. The CDR3 is 14 residues long. In germline, CDR1 is PRHDT, CDR2 FYEKMQ (reference sequence). CDR3 loop: CASGQGDITYEQYF. As DNA, the CDR3 is TGTGCCAGTGGACAGGGCGACATTACCTACGAGCAGTACTTC.

This sequence joins TRBV6-5 and TRBJ1-5; 8 bases match TRBD1. The V and J ends lost 5 bases and 5 bases, in that order; junction bases with no gene match: 5. This CDR3 contains 14 residues. Germline lookup yields CDR1 MNHEY and CDR2 SVGAGI. For the CDR3, the DNA is TGTGCCAGCAGTCGGACAGGGAGCGATCAGCCCCAGCATTTT. Its protein is CASSRTGSDQPQHF.

This sequence joins TRBV4-3 and TRBJ2-1; tentatively, D is TRBD2 (6 bases). The length of the CDR3 is 13 residues. Per the germline V gene, CDR1 is LGHNA and CDR2 is YSLEER. Trimming stripped 4 bases from V and 8 bases from J, with 12 bases between. Here the CDR3 DNA reads TGCGCCAGCAGCCGGGTTAGCGGAGATGAGCAGTTCTTC. Protein product: CASSRVSGDEQFF.

The chain links TRBV2 to TRBJ2-7; 8 bases align to TRBD1. Germline lookup yields CDR1 SNHLY and CDR2 FYNNEI. J was trimmed by 3 bases and V by 3 bases; bases with no gene match: 7. The CDR3 totals 15 residues. The CDR3 spells CASSEGRTGYYEQYF. CDR3 bases: TGTGCCAGCAGTGAGGGGAGGACAGGGTACTACGAGCAGTACTTC.

The chain couples TRBV3-1 (or the pseudogene TRBV3-2) to TRBJ2-4, with D unresolved. V dropped 1 base and J dropped 8 bases, with 15 bases sitting between them. The germline gives CDR1 LGHDT, CDR2 YNNKEL (reference sequence). CDR3 length: 15 amino acids. In DNA form, the CDR3 reads TGTGCCAGCAGCCAAGCTCAAACGAGGATGTACATTCAGTACTTC. Translated, it gives CASSQAQTRMYIQYF.

V is TRBV7-2 and J is TRBJ1-2; the D gene is possibly TRBD1 (6 bases). Between the trimmed V and J ends, which lost 1 base and 4 bases, there was a span of 13 bases. The germline V gene encodes CDR1 SGHTA and CDR2 FQGNSA. This CDR3 has 15 amino acids. Here the CDR3 DNA reads TGTGCCAGCAGCTTAGAGGGGGGGCAGTCCTATGGCTACACCTTC. Translating it yields CASSLEGGQSYGYTF.

This clone has more than one count but fewer than ten. This sequence joins TRBV12-3 or TRBV12-4 and TRBJ2-5; D gene uncertain. With 7 bases removed from V and 4 bases from J, the gap between germline ends came to 13 bases. This CDR3 contains 13 residues. CDR3 bases: TGTGCCAGCACCACTTACCCCATAGAGACCCAGTACTTC. Amino acid sequence: CASTTYPIETQYF.

This clone occurred once. The rearrangement uses TRBV3-1 (or the pseudogene TRBV3-2) and TRBJ2-3; TRBD2 aligns across 8 bases. This CDR3 spans 20 amino acids. The V and J ends lost 0 bases and 2 bases, in that order; junction bases with no gene match: 16. Germline CDR1 is LGHDT and CDR2 is YNNKEL (reference sequence). The CDR3 region is CASSQEYQAAGATFTDTQYF. The CDR3 DNA reads as TGTGCCAGCAGCCAAGAATACCAAGCAGCGGGGGCCACCTTCACAGATACGCAGTATTTT.